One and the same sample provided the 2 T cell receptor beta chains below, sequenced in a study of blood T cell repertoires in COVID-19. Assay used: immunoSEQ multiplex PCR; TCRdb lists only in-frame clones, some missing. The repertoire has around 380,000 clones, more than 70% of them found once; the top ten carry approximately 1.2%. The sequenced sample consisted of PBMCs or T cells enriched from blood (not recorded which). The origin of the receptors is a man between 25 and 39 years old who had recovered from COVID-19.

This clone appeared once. CDR3 residues: CASSPGRANQPQHF. The DNA for the CDR3 is TGTGCCAGCTCCCCGGGCAGGGCAAACCAGCCCCAGCATTTT. The chain employs TRBV18 and TRBJ1-5; D may be TRBD1 (5 bases). The CDR3 runs to 14 residues. Trimming shortened V by 6 bases and J by 7 bases, and 16 bases separated the two germline ends. Germline CDR1 and CDR2: KGHSH and LQKENI.

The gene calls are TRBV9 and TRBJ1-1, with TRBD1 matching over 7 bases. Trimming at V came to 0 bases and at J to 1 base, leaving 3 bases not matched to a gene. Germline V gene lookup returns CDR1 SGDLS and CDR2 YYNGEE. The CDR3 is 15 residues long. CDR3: CASSVGWTGNTEAFF. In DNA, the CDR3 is TGTGCCAGCAGCGTAGGCTGGACAGGGAACACTGAAGCTTTCTTT.